A single sample gave rise to the 27 T cell receptor beta chains below, sequenced in a study of vaccination and CD4 T cells after COVID-19. Documented treatment: roughly ten-day PBMC culture with coronavirus spike peptide pools or control peptides (ViraFEST assay). No antigen has been assigned to these receptors. Sequencing of DNA taken from cultured CD4+ T cells relied on the Oncomine TCR Beta short-read assay. TCRdb ran MiXCR on the PCR reads and lists one entry per CDR3 protein. Found here are about 17,000 distinct CDR3 sequences, less than 65% of them singletons; the top ten hold under 20%. The sample comprised CD4+ T cells from blood, cultured in vitro. The receptors stem from a human donor who had recovered from COVID-19.

This chain joins TRBV6-1 and TRBJ2-5, with D possibly being TRBD2 (6 bases). CDR3 size: 15 residues. The germline gives CDR1 MNHNS, CDR2 SASEGT. V was shortened by 5 bases and J by 5 bases, with 18 bases between the two germline ends. CDR3 in DNA: TGTGCCAGCAGTCCGGGGGTTGGCGTGACGGAGACCCAGTACTTC. Translation: CASSPGVGVTETQYF.

In nucleotides, the CDR3 is TGCAGTGCTAGTTTGGCGGGGGTAGATACGCAGTATTTT. It encodes CSASLAGVDTQYF. This chain connects TRBV20-1 to TRBJ2-3; TRBD2 matches at 7 bases. The germline V gene has CDR1 DFQATT and CDR2 SNEGSKA (reference sequence). The length of the CDR3 is 13 residues. With 3 bases clipped from V and 5 bases from J, the junction kept 5 bases outside the gene matches.

J is TRBJ1-5 and V is TRBV11-2; 7 bases fit TRBD1. V was clipped by 4 bases and J by 5 bases; unmatched bases: 2. CDR1 is SGHAT, CDR2 FQNNGV, per germline. This CDR3 is 13 amino acids long. CDR3 protein: CASSSDRDQPQHF. CDR3 sequence (DNA): TGTGCCAGCAGCTCCGACAGGGATCAGCCCCAGCATTTT.

This clonotype was seen a few times. The chain joins TRBV2 to TRBJ1-2, with 7 positions matching TRBD1. Germline values: CDR1 SNHLY, CDR2 FYNNEI. With V trimmed by 4 bases and J by 8 bases, 4 bases remained unmatched. This CDR3 is 12 amino acids long. The CDR3: CASSGQGGGYTF. The CDR3 DNA reads TGTGCCAGCAGTGGACAGGGAGGGGGCTACACCTTC. The complete variable domain, with remaining parts taken from reference TRBV2 and TRBJ1-2, reads EPEVTQTPSHQVTQMGQEVILRCVPISNHLYFYWYRQILGQKVEFLVSFYNNEISEKSEIFDDQFSVERPDGSNFTLKIRSTKLEDSAMYFCASSGQGGGYTFGSGTRLTVV.

The chain uses TRBV7-3 and TRBJ2-1; D gene unclear. The CDR3 has 13 amino acids. Trimming pared 0 bases from V and 6 bases from J, leaving 6 bases between. Germline CDR1 reads SGHTA; CDR2 reads FQGTGA. The CDR3 nucleotides read TGTGCCAGCAGCTTAACTAGCTCCAATGAGCAGTTCTTC. It encodes CASSLTSSNEQFF. Variable domain in full (rest from reference TRBV7-3 and TRBJ2-1): GAGVSQTPSNKVTEKGKYVELRCDPISGHTALYWYRQSLGQGPEFLIYFQGTGAADDSGLPNDRFFAVRPEGSVSTLKIQRTERGDSAVYLCASSLTSSNEQFFGPGTRLTVL.

J is TRBJ2-1 and V is TRBV20-1; 8 bases are a match to TRBD2. The CDR3 length is 14 residues. The V and J ends lost 5 bases and 6 bases, in that order; junction bases with no gene match: 9. CDR1 is DFQATT, CDR2 SNEGSKA, per germline (reference sequence). The CDR3 sequence: CSAPREGIGNEQFF. DNA of the CDR3: TGCAGTGCTCCCCGGGAGGGTATAGGCAATGAGCAGTTCTTC.

V and J are TRBV28 and TRBJ2-7, with D perhaps TRBD1 (5 bases). Germline CDR1 and CDR2: MDHEN and SYDVKM. V was trimmed by 7 bases and J by 3 bases, leaving 16 bases between them. The CDR3 length is 14 residues. For the CDR3, the DNA is TGTGCCAGCATTCGAACCCTAGGGGACTACGAGCAGTACTTC. Translated, it gives CASIRTLGDYEQYF. Variable domain in full (rest from reference TRBV28 and TRBJ2-7): DVKVTQSSRYLVKRTGEKVFLECVQDMDHENMFWYRQDPGLGLRLIYFSYDVKMKEKGDIPEGYSVSREKKERFSLILESASTNQTSMYLCASIRTLGDYEQYFGPGTRLTVT.

The chain combines TRBV19 with TRBJ2-3; D not certain. From germline, CDR1 is LNHDA and CDR2 SQIVND (reference sequence). V gave up 5 bases and J gave up 4 bases, with 10 bases separating them. There are 13 residues in the CDR3. The CDR3 spells CASSDGRADTQYF. CDR3 sequence (DNA): TGTGCCAGTAGTGACGGACGGGCAGATACGCAGTATTTT.

This sequence joins TRBV9 and TRBJ2-5, with D tentatively TRBD1 (5 bases). Trimming stripped 4 bases from V and 4 bases from J, with 14 bases between. This CDR3 contains 14 residues. Germline CDR1 reads SGDLS; CDR2 reads YYNGEE. In DNA form, the CDR3 reads TGTGCCAGCAGCCCACAAGGGGTAAGAGAGACCCAGTACTTC. Encoded protein: CASSPQGVRETQYF.

This clonotype was counted between two and nine times. The chain combines TRBV21-1 with TRBJ2-3; the table gives TRBD2 as D, unverified against the DNA. TRBV21-1 is listed as a pseudogene. The CDR3 covers 16 residues. In DNA, the CDR3 is TGTGCCAGCAGCACACTAGCGGGGGGCAGCCCAGATACGCAGTATTTT. It is translated as CASSTLAGGSPDTQYF.

This clonotype was seen a few times. V gene TRBV7-2 combines with J gene TRBJ1-5, with D unclear. V was trimmed by 1 base and J by 0 bases, leaving 7 bases between them. The germline V gene has CDR1 SGHTA and CDR2 FQGNSA. CDR3 length: 15 residues. The CDR3 DNA reads TGTGCCAGCAGCTTAGTAGGGTATAGCAATCAGCCCCAGCATTTT. Residues: CASSLVGYSNQPQHF.

This clonotype has more than one count but fewer than ten. The V and J genes are TRBV7-2 and TRBJ1-6, with TRBD1 matching over 9 bases. Losses at the gene ends were 3 bases for V and 8 bases for J; bases not matched to a gene: 5. Germline CDR1 is SGHTA and CDR2 is FQGNSA. This CDR3 has 15 amino acids. The CDR3 sequence is CASSFLGTGYSPLHF. The CDR3 DNA reads TGTGCCAGCAGCTTTCTCGGGACAGGGTATTCACCCCTCCACTTT.

In DNA form, the CDR3 reads TGTGCCAGCAGCCACCGGGGGGTACAGACCCCCTCCTACGAGCAGTACTTC. Amino acid sequence: CASSHRGVQTPSYEQYF. J is TRBJ2-7 and V is TRBV12-3 or TRBV12-4, with 7 bases that match TRBD2. The length of the CDR3 is 17 residues. J lost 0 bases, V lost 6 bases, and 14 bases had no gene match.

The chain employs TRBV20-1 and TRBJ1-2; 8 positions match TRBD1. The CDR3 contains 15 residues. The trim removed 6 bases at V and 2 bases at J, leaving 11 bases unmatched. CDR1 and CDR2 (germline): DFQATT, SNEGSKA (reference sequence). CDR3 sequence reads: CSAERRQGANYGYTF. DNA for the CDR3: TGCAGTGCCGAGAGACGGCAGGGGGCAAACTATGGCTACACCTTC.

The chain uses TRBV18 and TRBJ2-5; possible D gene TRBD1, 5 bases. V was trimmed by 2 bases and J by 2 bases, leaving 12 bases between them. In germline, CDR1 is KGHSH, CDR2 LQKENI. There are 15 residues in the CDR3. The CDR3 reads CASSPSTVVQETQYF. In DNA form, the CDR3 reads TGTGCCAGCTCACCATCGACAGTCGTTCAAGAGACCCAGTACTTC.

The gene calls are TRBV6-1 and TRBJ1-6; maybe TRBD1 (5 bases). Trimming pared 2 bases from V and 2 bases from J, leaving 10 bases between. CDR3 length equals 16 residues. Germline values: CDR1 MNHNS, CDR2 SASEGT. The CDR3 loop is CASSEYGRAYNSPLHF. CDR3 nucleotides: TGTGCCAGCAGTGAATACGGCAGGGCCTATAATTCACCCCTCCACTTT.

V is TRBV29-1 and J is TRBJ2-7; 9 bases are a match to TRBD1. Germline V lookup: CDR1 SQVTM, CDR2 ANQGSEA. The CDR3 loop spans 13 amino acids. V was pared by 7 bases and J by 4 bases, with 8 bases of the junction left unmatched. CDR3 loop: CSAGQGSPYEQYF. The CDR3 coding sequence is TGCAGCGCTGGACAGGGGTCGCCTTACGAGCAGTACTTC.

This clonotype was detected only a few times. V usage is TRBV20-1 and J usage is TRBJ1-2, with TRBD1 as a possible D gene (5 bases). CDR1 is DFQATT, CDR2 SNEGSKA, per germline (reference sequence). The CDR3 totals 13 residues. Between the trimmed V and J ends, which lost 7 bases and 5 bases, there was a span of 17 bases. CDR3 nucleotide sequence: TGCAGTGGAGACCGAGGACACGGATATGGCTACACCTTC. Its translation is CSGDRGHGYGYTF.

The chain is built from TRBV20-1 and TRBJ2-3, with D uncertain. The CDR3 runs to 12 residues. The germline V and J ends were trimmed by 5 bases and 2 bases, with 8 bases remaining between them. Germline values: CDR1 DFQATT, CDR2 SNEGSKA (reference sequence). CDR3 DNA sequence: TGCAGTGCTTTCGTCGACACAGATACGCAGTATTTT. The encoded protein is CSAFVDTDTQYF.

This clonotype has just one count. This sequence joins TRBV7-2 and TRBJ2-3; tentatively, D is TRBD2 (5 bases). The CDR3 covers 15 residues. V lost 2 bases and J 6 bases, leaving 15 bases between the germline ends. Germline CDR1 is SGHTA and CDR2 is FQGNSA. The CDR3: CASSLLGQEADTQYF. The DNA for the CDR3 is TGTGCCAGCAGCTTACTAGGTCAGGAGGCGGATACGCAGTATTTT.

This clonotype was observed a few times. This chain uses TRBV11-2 with TRBJ2-1, with 9 positions matching TRBD2. The CDR3 extends over 15 amino acids. With 5 bases clipped from V and 2 bases from J, the junction kept 4 bases outside the gene matches. Looked up from germline, CDR1 is SGHAT and CDR2 is FQNNGV. CDR3 coding DNA: TGTGCCAGCAGCGCCCGACTAGCGGCCTACAATGAGCAGTTCTTC. As protein: CASSARLAAYNEQFF.

This chain uses TRBV6-1 with TRBJ2-2, with a possible D match to TRBD2 (5 bases). This CDR3 contains 13 residues. Germline values: CDR1 MNHNS, CDR2 SASEGT. Trimming cost V 10 bases and J 3 bases, with 12 bases left between them. CDR3 amino acids: CATPGVDTGELFF. CDR3 DNA sequence: TGTGCCACCCCCGGGGTGGACACCGGGGAGCTGTTTTTT.

Comment on this clonotype: One end of the junction varies from germline; a read error may be responsible. This chain joins TRBV27 and TRBJ2-7; 8 bases map to TRBD1. The CDR3 is 15 residues long. Looked up from germline, CDR1 is MNHEY and CDR2 is SMNVEV (reference sequence). CDR3 sequence reads: CASSNGQGLSYEQYF. DNA of the CDR3: TGTGCCAGCAGTAACGGACAGGGCCTTTCCTACGAGCAGTACTTT.

The chain has TRBV7-2 and TRBJ1-1; tentatively, D is TRBD1 (5 bases). Germline CDR1 and CDR2: SGHTA and FQGNSA. Trimming pared 5 bases from V and 4 bases from J, leaving 23 bases between. The CDR3 is 17 residues long. The CDR3 sequence: CASSAVILNEGVTEAFF. The CDR3 DNA reads as TGTGCCAGCAGCGCAGTCATTTTAAACGAAGGGGTCACTGAAGCTTTCTTT.

The rearrangement links TRBV12-3 or TRBV12-4 to TRBJ2-5, with 7 positions matching TRBD1. The CDR3 length is 16 residues. Trimming took 4 bases from V and 0 from J; bases not matched to a gene: 8. In DNA form, the CDR3 reads TGTGCCAGCAGTTCGGCAGGGGGTTTCTACCAAGAGACCCAGTACTTC. This translates into CASSSAGGFYQETQYF.

This sequence joins TRBV6-5 and TRBJ2-2; D remains unclear. Germline values: CDR1 MNHEY, CDR2 SVGAGI. V lost 2 bases to trimming and J lost 1 base, with 14 bases between them. CDR3 length: 17 amino acids. The CDR3 loop reads CASSYRSVSRNTGELFF. Here the CDR3 DNA reads TGTGCCAGCAGTTACAGGTCGGTCTCTCGGAACACCGGGGAGCTGTTTTTT.

The sample holds a few counts of this clonotype. The rearrangement links TRBV7-3 to TRBJ1-1; TRBD1 agrees at 9 bases. Germline V gene data show CDR1 as SGHTA and CDR2 as FQGTGA. The J segment lost 4 bases and the V segment lost 2 bases, leaving 8 bases of the junction unmatched. The CDR3 runs to 16 residues. The CDR3 DNA sequence: TGTGCCAGCAGCTTAGGTCCACAGGGGGCAAGCACTGAAGCTTTCTTT. Translating gives CASSLGPQGASTEAFF.